These 12 T cell receptor beta chains were sequenced from one sample in a study of OX40 agonist ivuxolimab in advanced cancers. The library was prepared using the immunoSEQ multiplex PCR assay. The table was pulled from immuneACCESS by TCRdb, which kept in-frame rearrangements only. Such tables lose some clones; where checked, under half of the loss comes from unresolved V genes, and the rest has no known cause. The sample table contains about 33,000 clones; only one count was recorded for roughly 80% of them. The ten most abundant clones make up around 12% of the sample. Specimen: CD4+ or CD8+ T cells sorted from blood, collected in a trial of the OX40 agonist ivuxolimab. The receptor source for this set is an adult with an advanced solid tumor such as melanoma, head and neck, liver or kidney cancer.

This clone turned up a few times. This sequence joins TRBV5-1 and TRBJ1-1; TRBD1 is a possible D gene (5 bases). Per germline, CDR1 SGHRS and CDR2 YFSETQ. Trimming pared 4 bases from V and 0 bases from J, leaving 13 bases between. This CDR3 is built from 15 residues. CDR3 protein: CASSPGLPMNTEAFF. In DNA form, the CDR3 reads TGCGCCAGCAGCCCGGGACTGCCGATGAACACTGAAGCTTTCTTT.

V gene TRBV7-9 combines with J gene TRBJ2-7, with TRBD2 as a possible D gene (5 bases). Germline values: CDR1 SEHNR, CDR2 FQNEAQ (reference sequence). The V and J ends lost 1 base and 4 bases respectively, with 20 bases between them. This CDR3 comprises 17 residues. In DNA, the CDR3 is TGTGCCAGCAGCTTAGTAAGTGCGGGCCTAGGTCGGTACGAGCAGTACTTC. Translating gives CASSLVSAGLGRYEQYF.

The genes are TRBV15 and TRBJ2-3; perhaps D is TRBD1 or TRBD2 (5 bases each). Germline lookup yields CDR1 LNHNV and CDR2 YYDKDF (reference sequence). Trimming pared 2 bases from V and 0 bases from J, leaving 9 bases between. The CDR3 covers 15 residues. CDR3: CATSRRGDSTDTQYF. The CDR3 bases are TGTGCCACCAGCAGAAGAGGGGATAGCACAGATACGCAGTATTTT.

The rearrangement links TRBV28 to TRBJ2-5; a possible D gene is TRBD2 (6 bases). This CDR3 is 16 amino acids long. The ends were cut back, 6 bases at V and 1 base at J, with 18 bases in the middle. CDR1 is MDHEN and CDR2 is SYDVKM in the germline V gene. CDR3 protein: CASSPPWGLIQETQYF. The DNA of the CDR3 is TGTGCCAGCAGCCCCCCCTGGGGACTTATCCAAGAGACCCAGTACTTC.

The chain carries TRBV27 and TRBJ2-7, with 8 bases aligning to TRBD1. Germline V lookup: CDR1 MNHEY, CDR2 SMNVEV (reference sequence). V lost 0 bases to trimming and J lost 3 bases; unmatched junction nucleotides: 7. The CDR3 has 16 amino acids. CDR3 sequence reads: CASSLSPTGVDYEQYF. In DNA form, the CDR3 reads TGTGCCAGCAGTTTATCGCCGACAGGGGTGGACTACGAGCAGTACTTC.

The genes are TRBV7-9 and TRBJ2-3; 7 bases agree with TRBD1. The CDR3 length is 17 residues. CDR1 is SEHNR and CDR2 is FQNEAQ in the germline V gene (reference sequence). Germline trimming cut 5 bases from V and 2 bases from J; bases unmatched to any gene: 13. CDR3 DNA: TGTGCCAGCAGCCGAGGGGGCGGATTGGCCTTCACAGATACGCAGTATTTT. It yields the protein CASSRGGGLAFTDTQYF.

As to this clone: Other DNA sequences in the same sample also yield this CDR3. This chain connects TRBV28 to TRBJ2-1; 10 bases agree with TRBD2. Germline trimming cut 7 bases from V and 4 bases from J; bases unmatched to any gene: 4. Germline values: CDR1 MDHEN, CDR2 SYDVKM. The CDR3 has 14 amino acids. This chain's CDR3 is CASKLAGDYNEQFF. The CDR3 DNA follows: TGTGCCAGCAAGCTAGCGGGAGATTACAATGAGCAGTTCTTC. Full variable domain (missing parts from reference TRBV28 and TRBJ2-1): DVKVTQSSRYLVKRTGEKVFLECVQDMDHENMFWYRQDPGLGLRLIYFSYDVKMKEKGDIPEGYSVSREKKERFSLILESASTNQTSMYLCASKLAGDYNEQFFGPGTRLTVL.

This clone is a singleton in its sample. The chain links TRBV29-1 to TRBJ2-2; 12 nucleotides match TRBD2. Per the germline V gene, CDR1 is SQVTM and CDR2 is ANQGSEA. V gave up 6 bases and J gave up 3 bases; unmatched junction bases: 5. The CDR3 sequence is 15 residues long. CDR3 protein: CSVVGLAGHTGELFF. In DNA form, the CDR3 reads TGCAGCGTCGTAGGACTAGCGGGACACACCGGGGAGCTGTTTTTT.

The chain links TRBV5-1 to TRBJ1-6; possibly TRBD1 for D (6 bases). This CDR3 is built from 16 residues. The ends were cut back, 3 bases at V and 7 bases at J, with 17 bases in the middle. The germline V gene has CDR1 SGHRS and CDR2 YFSETQ. CDR3 bases: TGCGCCAGCAGCTCCTGGGGGGGCGGCTTCAATTCACCCCTCCACTTT. Translating it yields CASSSWGGGFNSPLHF.

CDR3: CATQHFNQPQHF. CDR3 bases: TGTGCCACCCAACATTTCAATCAGCCCCAGCATTTT. The chain uses TRBV6-1 and TRBJ1-5; no clear D. The CDR3 is made up of 12 amino acids. V was pared by 10 bases and J by 3 bases, with 10 bases between. CDR1 and CDR2 (germline): MNHNS, SASEGT.

V gene TRBV27 combines with J gene TRBJ2-1; TRBD2 matches at 12 bases. V dropped 4 bases and J dropped 4; count of bases not matched to a gene: 8. The germline V gene has CDR1 MNHEY and CDR2 SMNVEV (reference sequence). The CDR3 runs to 17 residues. The CDR3 DNA reads TGTGCCAGCAGTTCCCGACTAGCGGGAGTGGGTTACAATGAGCAGTTCTTC. It specifies CASSSRLAGVGYNEQFF.

As DNA, the CDR3 is TGTGCCATCCTCCGGGCCCCGGGAAACACTGAAGCTTTCTTT. Translating it yields CAILRAPGNTEAFF. V is TRBV10-3 and J is TRBJ1-1, with D hard to call. The germline V gene has CDR1 ENHRY and CDR2 SYGVKD. V lost 8 bases, J lost 2 bases, and 15 bases lay in between. The CDR3 length is 14 residues.